Listed here is a single TCR beta chain. This beta chain is an unintended read in a library built for alpha chains; its size means little. The sample is drawn from a study of spatial heterogeneity in lung cancer. MiXCR was run by TCRdb on the 5' RACE reads, yielding one entry per CDR3 protein. The sample consists of 900 to 1,300 distinct CDR3 sequences, approximately 70% of them appearing once. The CDR3 is made up of 16 amino acids. Germline CDR1 MGHRA, CDR2 YSYEKL. J lost 9 bases, V lost 2 bases, and 13 bases had no gene match. The time point is: sample taken at primary tumor resection. The sequenced material consisted of unsorted whole RNA from tumor, nontumor lung or frozen PBMC.

This sequence joins TRBV4-1 and TRBJ2-1, with TRBD1 identical over 7 bases. The sequence derives from a male donor with early-stage non-small cell lung cancer. The material sequenced was PBMCs, taken at surgery. The CDR3 reads CASSQIPRGQRSEQFF. The CDR3, as DNA: TGCGCCAGCAGCCAAATCCCTAGGGGACAGCGCAGTGAGCAGTTCTTC.